The clone carrying this TCR beta chain was counted between two and nine times. There are 13 residues in the CDR3. Germline assignment: CDR1 SGHTA and CDR2 FQGNSA. The V and J ends lost 1 base and 8 bases respectively, with 8 bases between them. The data stem from a study of T cells in Graves' hyperthyroidism and ophthalmopathy. Researchers amplified the TCR beta CDR3 regions from RNA transcripts. The HTBI primer set was used in a first-round RT-PCR of the TCR CDR3. TCRdb reprocessed the multiplex PCR reads via MiXCR and lists one record per CDR3 protein. The repertoire holds around 300,000 distinct CDR3 sequences, with around 22% as singletons.

V gene TRBV7-2 combines with J gene TRBJ1-4; no firm D call. The sequencing sample was made of blood. The sequence was obtained from a man in his thirties or forties with Graves' ophthalmopathy. Here the CDR3 reads CASSLGLGEKLFF. The CDR3 DNA reads as TGTGCCAGCAGCTTAGGGCTAGGGGAAAAACTGTTTTTT.